Each of the 30 T cell receptor beta chains below was sequenced from the same sample in a study of tumor-infiltrating lymphocytes in primary liver carcinoma (dated by TCRdb to about 2017). TCRdb shows the sequencer as Illumina HiSeq 2500. Using a constant-region primer and ProtoScript II reverse transcriptase, TCRbeta-specific cDNA was reverse-transcribed from around 520 ng total RNA. TCRbeta libraries were built with three nested multiplex PCR rounds, a slightly modified ARM-PCR procedure. Each of the first two PCR rounds ran for 9 to 11 cycles using multiplex TRBV1-TRBV30 forward primers together with a Cbeta reverse primer. TCRdb reprocessed the public reads (quality trimming at Q25 with fastp, clone calling with MiXCR) and kept in-frame beta chains. One record per CDR3 amino acid sequence lists the most common genes and DNA. In this sample the table shows approximately 300,000 distinct CDR3 sequences, 60% to 80% of which occur a single time. The ten biggest clones cover roughly 9% of the sample.

Blood RNA was extracted from unsorted whole blood using TRIzol reagent, and germline DNA was obtained with the DNeasy Blood & Tissue kit. Sequencing was performed on peripheral blood. The receptors come from a man aged 40-50 years with primary liver carcinoma and hepatitis B virus infection.

V usage is TRBV11-1 and J usage is TRBJ2-7; no clear D gene. Deletions cut 2 bases from V and 12 bases from J, with 20 bases between. Germline loops: CDR1 SGHAT, CDR2 FQDESV (reference sequence). This CDR3 contains 14 residues. CDR3: CASSLRATSYKRYF. In DNA form, the CDR3 reads TGTGCCAGCAGCTTAAGGGCTACCTCCTACAAGCGGTACTTC.

V usage is TRBV30 and J usage is TRBJ2-2; the D gene is possibly TRBD2 (5 bases). The CDR3 consists of 12 residues. CDR1 and CDR2 from the germline V gene are GTSNPN and SVGIG (reference sequence). With 7 bases removed from V and 3 bases from J, the gap between germline ends came to 9 bases. The chain's CDR3 is CAFTGDTGELFF. The CDR3 DNA follows: TGTGCCTTCACCGGGGACACCGGGGAGCTGTTTTTT.

Note on this clonotype: One end of the junction is discordant with germline, which a read error may explain. This chain uses TRBV7-9 with TRBJ2-1; D possibly corresponds to TRBD2 (6 bases). The CDR3 is 17 residues long. The germline V gene has CDR1 SEHNR and CDR2 FQNEAQ (reference sequence). This CDR3 is CASSQPRQPGAYIEQFF. The CDR3 DNA reads TGTGCTAGCAGCCAACCCCGACAGCCGGGAGCCTACATTGAGCAGTTCTTC.

A remark on this clonotype: A much larger clone lies a single base off, so this may be a read error. The gene calls are TRBV11-1 and TRBJ2-2, with D unresolved. This CDR3 spans 15 amino acids. V lost 3 bases and J 10 bases, leaving 18 bases between the germline ends. Germline CDR1 is SGHAT and CDR2 is FQDESV (reference sequence). CDR3 DNA: TGTGCCAGCAGCTTCTTAGCTGGTGGTTCCGTGGAGCTGTTTTTT. Translation: CASSFLAGGSVELFF.

A remark on this clonotype: This likely comes from a read error, as the CDR3 has no conserved phenylalanine or tryptophan at its end. V is TRBV18 and J is TRBJ2-6, with a weak D call TRBD1 (5 bases). Looked up from germline, CDR1 is KGHSH and CDR2 is LQKENI. CDR3 length equals 18 residues. V gave up 1 base and J gave up 3 bases, with 16 bases separating them. The CDR3 nucleotides are TGTGCCAGCTCACCACTCGCAGGGTTTGTAAGTGGGGCCAACGTCCTGACTATC. Amino acid sequence: CASSPLAGFVSGANVLTI.

As regards this clonotype: One junction end does not reproduce the germline sequence, and a read error may be involved. V gene TRBV6-5 combines with J gene TRBJ1-2; D possibly corresponds to TRBD1 (6 bases). Germline-derived CDR1 and CDR2 are MNHEY and SVGAGI. CDR3 length: 14 residues. For the CDR3, the DNA is TGTACCAGCAGCTACTCAGGGGTCCGATATGGCTACACCTTC. Protein product: CTSSYSGVRYGYTF.

V and J are TRBV14 and TRBJ2-7; D is perhaps TRBD1 or TRBD2 (5 bases each). The V end lost 1 base, the J end lost 5 bases, and 15 bases lay between the germline ends. The CDR3 loop spans 15 amino acids. Germline CDR1 SGHDN, CDR2 FVKESK. The CDR3 DNA is TGTGCCAGCAGCCAAGGAGGGGTGATGTCCCACGAGCAGTACTTC. Residues: CASSQGGVMSHEQYF.

Note on this clonotype: This may stem from a read error, because a much larger clone lies one nucleotide away. Because it lacks the conserved phenylalanine or tryptophan at the end, this CDR3 is likely a read error. V and J are TRBV7-9 and TRBJ1-2; D is uncertain. Per germline, CDR1 SEHNR and CDR2 FQNEAQ (reference sequence). V lost 3 bases, J lost 4 bases, and 9 bases lay in between. The CDR3 is 13 residues long. CDR3 sequence: CASSFGPFYGYTI. The CDR3, as DNA: TGTGCCAGCAGCTTTGGGCCTTTCTATGGCTACACCATC.

This clonotype was found a few times. This rearrangement joins TRBV5-1 to TRBJ2-1; 7 bases are shared with TRBD2. Germline V CDR1 and CDR2: SGHRS, YFSETQ. The CDR3 sequence is 12 residues long. Trimming removed 3 bases from V and 9 bases from J; junction bases left unmatched: 3. Here the CDR3 reads CASSWSGTEQFF. As DNA, the CDR3 is TGCGCCAGCAGCTGGAGCGGGACTGAGCAGTTCTTC.

As concerns this clonotype: A single base separates this from a much larger clone, so it may be a read error. The chain links TRBV5-1 to TRBJ2-2; 9 nucleotides line up with TRBD2. CDR1 and CDR2 (germline): SGHRS, YFSETQ. The CDR3 contains 17 residues. The CDR3 DNA follows: TGCACCAGCAGCCCTGGACTAGCGCGCCTTGGGGGCGGGGAGCTGTTTTTT. Encoded protein: CTSSPGLARLGGGELFF.

DNA for the CDR3: TGTGCCAGCAGCCAATCCAACTCCCCAGGGGAGCAGTACTTC. Amino acid sequence: CASSQSNSPGEQYF. The V gene is TRBV4-2, the J gene TRBJ2-7; D might be TRBD1 (5 bases). V lost 2 bases and J lost 7, with 15 bases in between. This CDR3 contains 14 residues. Germline CDR1 LGHNA, CDR2 YNFKEQ.

V and J are TRBV6-1 and TRBJ2-1, with 7 bases matching TRBD2. V shed 9 bases and J 0 bases; nucleotides not matched to a gene: 8. The CDR3 consists of 15 residues. Germline V gives CDR1 MNHNS, CDR2 SASEGT. CDR3 region: CASNGGVSSYNEQFF. For the CDR3, the DNA is TGTGCCAGTAATGGGGGGGTGAGCTCCTACAATGAGCAGTTCTTC.

With regard to this clonotype: A much more abundant neighbour one base away suggests this may be a read error. The CDR3 DNA reads TGCGCCAGCAGCCCACCAGACAGGGGGCAGGTTGACTACACCTTC. This codes for CASSPPDRGQVDYTF. This chain uses TRBV4-1 with TRBJ1-2; 10 bases map to TRBD1. V trimming: 4 bases; J trimming: 10 bases; junction bases outside the gene matches: 12. The CDR3 is made up of 15 amino acids. Germline CDR1 and CDR2: MGHRA and YSYEKL.

A note on this clonotype: The missing conserved phenylalanine or tryptophan at the end of this CDR3 makes a read error likely. The CDR3 DNA reads as TGTGCCAGCAGCTTAGGGACTTTGGTCTACGAGCAGTACATC. This gives the protein CASSLGTLVYEQYI. The chain recombines TRBV11-1 with TRBJ2-7; a weak D match, TRBD2 (5 bases). V was cut by 1 base and J by 3 bases, with 10 bases left in between. This CDR3 contains 14 residues. CDR1 SGHAT and CDR2 FQDESV come from the germline V gene (reference sequence).

This chain uses TRBV29-1 with TRBJ2-3; D uncertain. The CDR3 is 13 residues long. The V gene's germline CDR1 is SQVTM and CDR2 ANQGSEA. The CDR3: CNAASWSTDTQYF. The CDR3, as DNA: TGCAACGCCGCGAGCTGGTCCACAGATACGCAGTATTTT.

Concerning this clonotype itself: A much larger clone differs from this one at a single base, so this may be a read error. This sequence joins TRBV5-1 and TRBJ2-1; TRBD2 aligns across 10 bases. CDR1 is SGHRS, CDR2 YFSETQ, per germline. The CDR3 length is 13 residues. The CDR3 here is CASGLEPSGSGFF. The CDR3 DNA is TGCGCCAGCGGCTTGGAGCCTAGCGGGAGTGGGTTCTTC.

On this clonotype itself: A read error may account for a junction end that differs from germline. The genes are TRBV10-3 and TRBJ2-7; 10 bases match TRBD1. From germline, CDR1 is ENHRY and CDR2 SYGVKD. This CDR3 contains 14 residues. The CDR3 coding sequence is TGTGCCATCGAAAAGGGGGGACAGGGGCTCGAGCGGTACTTC. Its translation is CAIEKGGQGLERYF.

The chain links TRBV6-1 to TRBJ2-2; TRBD2 matches 11 bases. This CDR3 has 18 amino acids. Losses at the gene ends were 5 bases for V and 6 bases for J; bases not matched to a gene: 14. Germline V lookup: CDR1 MNHNS, CDR2 SASEGT. This chain's CDR3 is CASSYRGDSSGRSGELFF. CDR3 in DNA: TGTGCCAGCAGTTACAGGGGTGACTCTAGCGGGAGGTCCGGGGAGCTGTTTTTT.

Remarks on this clonotype: A read error may explain this, as a much larger clone is one base away. The V gene is TRBV6-5, the J gene TRBJ2-1, with TRBD1 identical over 11 bases. Trimming cost V 6 bases and J 12 bases; bases outside gene matches: 7. Germline CDR1 and CDR2: MNHEY and SVGAGI. The CDR3 length is 13 residues. The CDR3 region is CASRVTGTGGQFF. The DNA of the CDR3 is TGTGCCAGCAGAGTTACGGGGACAGGGGGGCAGTTCTTC.

This clonotype was counted once. Since a much larger clone is just one base distant, this may be a read error. The V call is TRBV29-1, the J call TRBJ2-5, with D perhaps TRBD1 (5 bases). V lost 6 bases, J lost 0 bases, and 8 bases lay in between. CDR1 and CDR2 (germline): SQVTM, ANQGSEA. The CDR3 runs 12 residues. The CDR3 nucleotides are TGCAGCGTCTGCAGGGACCAAGAGACCCAGTACTTC. Translated, it gives CSVCRDQETQYF.

Turning to this clonotype: This may stem from a read error, because a much larger clone lies one nucleotide away. V is TRBV29-1 and J is TRBJ2-5, with a weak D call TRBD1 (5 bases). There are 12 residues in the CDR3. Germline V lookup: CDR1 SQVTM, CDR2 ANQGSEA. V was trimmed by 4 bases and J by 3 bases, leaving 9 bases between them. This chain's CDR3 is CSVASGKETQYF. The CDR3 DNA is TGCAGCGTTGCGTCAGGGAAAGAGACCCAGTACTTC.

With regard to this clonotype: A much larger clone differs by one base, so this may be a read error. The V call is TRBV4-2, the J call TRBJ2-1; D remains ambiguous. Trimming took 1 base from V and 3 from J, leaving 10 bases between them. Germline-derived CDR1 and CDR2 are LGHNA and YNFKEQ. The CDR3 runs to 15 residues. The CDR3 DNA is TGTGCCAGCAGCCAAGTTTCAGCGAACTACAATGAGCAGTTCTTC. Encoded protein: CASSQVSANYNEQFF.

Turning to this clonotype: One junction end disagrees with the germline gene, perhaps due to a read error. The chain has TRBV10-2 and TRBJ1-2; the D is unclear. This CDR3 has 14 amino acids. Germline V gives CDR1 WSHSY, CDR2 SAAADI. CDR3 protein: CVSSSGNAYYGYTF. As DNA, the CDR3 is TGTGTCAGCAGTAGCGGGAATGCCTACTATGGCTACACCTTC.

V gene TRBV10-3 combines with J gene TRBJ2-1; 9 positions agree with TRBD1. There are 15 residues in the CDR3. The germline gives CDR1 ENHRY, CDR2 SYGVKD. J was trimmed by 8 bases and V by 10 bases; bases with no gene match: 15. The CDR3 loop is CATRYTGTGRYEQFF. The CDR3 DNA follows: TGTGCCACCAGGTATACCGGGACAGGGCGTTATGAGCAGTTCTTC.

The rearrangement uses TRBV30 and TRBJ2-5; D tentatively reads TRBD1 or TRBD2 (5 bases each). The CDR3 sequence is 13 residues long. Trimming took 2 bases from V and 5 from J, leaving 12 bases between them. Per germline, CDR1 GTSNPN and CDR2 SVGIG (reference sequence). The CDR3, as DNA: TGTGCCTGGAGTTCCGGGACGGGTGAGACCCAGTACTTC. Its protein is CAWSSGTGETQYF. The full variable domain, rest sourced from reference TRBV30 and TRBJ2-5, is SQTIHQWPATLVQPVGSPLSLECTVEGTSNPNLYWYRQAAGRGLQLLFYSVGIGQISSEVPQNLSASRPQDRQFILSSKKLLLSDSGFYLCAWSSGTGETQYFGPGTRLLVL.

This clonotype was observed many times. V usage is TRBV29-1 and J usage is TRBJ1-2; possible D gene TRBD1, 6 bases. Germline CDR1 is SQVTM and CDR2 is ANQGSEA. Trimming removed 7 bases at V and 2 bases at J, with 11 bases between. This CDR3 has 12 residues. CDR3 region: CSGGGQNYGYTF. The CDR3 bases are TGCAGCGGGGGAGGACAGAACTATGGCTACACCTTC.

Turning to this clonotype: One end of the junction does not line up with germline, which may come from a read error. The rearrangement links TRBV5-4 to TRBJ2-1; TRBD2 matches at 11 bases. The V gene's germline CDR1 is SGHNT and CDR2 YYREEE (reference sequence). The CDR3 sequence is 18 residues long. CDR3 amino acids: CASSLAHLAGGSYNEQFF. In DNA form, the CDR3 reads TGTGCCAGTAGCTTGGCGCACTTAGCGGGAGGGAGCTACAATGAGCAGTTCTTC.

This clonotype showed up many times. The rearrangement links TRBV10-2 to TRBJ1-5; TRBD1 agrees at 8 bases. J lost 1 base, V lost 6 bases, and 5 bases had no gene match. The V gene's germline CDR1 is WSHSY and CDR2 SAAADI. The length of the CDR3 is 15 residues. The CDR3 nucleotides are TGCGCCAGCAGCCTGACAGGGGACAGCAATCAGCCCCAGCATTTT. Translation: CASSLTGDSNQPQHF.

The chain joins TRBV5-4 to TRBJ2-7, with a possible D match to TRBD2 (6 bases). Trimming removed 0 bases at V and 6 bases at J, with 16 bases between. Germline V gene data show CDR1 as SGHNT and CDR2 as YYREEE (reference sequence). The CDR3 covers 15 residues. CDR3 nucleotide sequence: TGTGCCAGCAGCTTGGCTAGCGAGAGGGCGCGCGAGCAGTACTTC. Encoded protein: CASSLASERAREQYF.

This chain joins TRBV5-8 and TRBJ2-7; the D gene is possibly TRBD2 (5 bases). CDR1 is SGHTS and CDR2 is YDEGEE in the germline V gene. The CDR3 spans 17 residues. Between the trimmed V and J ends, which lost 4 bases and 2 bases, there was a span of 22 bases. This chain's CDR3 is CASSQSKRAARTYEQYF. The CDR3 region has the DNA TGTGCCAGCAGCCAGAGTAAGAGGGCCGCTAGGACCTACGAGCAGTACTTC.